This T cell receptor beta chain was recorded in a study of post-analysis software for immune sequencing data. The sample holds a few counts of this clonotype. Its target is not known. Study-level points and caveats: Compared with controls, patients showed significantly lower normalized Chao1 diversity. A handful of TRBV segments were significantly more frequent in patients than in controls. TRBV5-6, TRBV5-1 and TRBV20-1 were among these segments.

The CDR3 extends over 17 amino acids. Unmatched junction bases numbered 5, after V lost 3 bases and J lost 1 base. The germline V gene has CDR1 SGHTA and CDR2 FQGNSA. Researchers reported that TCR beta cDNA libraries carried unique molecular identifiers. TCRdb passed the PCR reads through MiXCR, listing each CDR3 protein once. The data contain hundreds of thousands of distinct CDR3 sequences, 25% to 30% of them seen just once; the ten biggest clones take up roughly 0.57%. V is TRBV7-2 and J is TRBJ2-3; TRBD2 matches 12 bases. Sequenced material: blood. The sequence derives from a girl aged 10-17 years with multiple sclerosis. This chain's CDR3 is CASSLRRLAGGTDTQYF. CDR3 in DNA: TGTGCCAGCAGCTTGAGGCGACTAGCGGGGGGCACAGATACGCAGTATTTT.